This note documents a single T cell receptor beta chain sequence. This clone's antigen is unknown. No qualities accompany the bases; no much larger clone lies one base away. This sample is part of a study of blood T cell repertoires in COVID-19 (TCRdb year 2020). Study-wide context: The collaborator samples originated in the United States, Italy and Spain and spanned the acute and convalescent phases of COVID-19. The prospective study material was composed of cDNA or gDNA derived from T cells, B-cell-depleted T cells, or PBMCs. The samples were drawn from the first 160 participants of the ongoing ImmuneRACE study and from more than 1,000 subjects provided by 6 global collaborators. The repertoires were released in a freely available public database intended as a resource for research on the immune response to SARS-CoV-2. Where HLA class I and class II types were available, the types were taken from metadata supplied by the sample provider, not from assay-based typing. Deeply sampled blood TCRbeta repertoires from subjects exposed to, actively infected with, or recovered from COVID-19 were included in the dataset. Sample metadata almost always included a de-identified subject ID, COVID-19 status, age in years and sex. Results the study describes overall, beyond this receptor: The amount of clinical and demographic metadata varied by source and participant and was provided uncurated.

Whole blood was collected in K2EDTA tubes by collaborating institutions according to the institutions' own protocols. For TCRbeta analysis, collaborators shipped samples as frozen whole blood, isolated PBMCs, or DNA extracted from either of those sample types. TCRbeta CDR3 regions were amplified from genomic DNA using the immunoSEQ Assay, a bias-controlled multiplex PCR. Regarding the original processing steps: The number of nucleated cells in each sample was estimated from the amplification of reference gene primers within the assay. Sequence reads were collapsed and filtered to measure the absolute abundance of every unique TCRbeta CDR3 rearrangement. For each sample, productive Simpson clonality was calculated as the square root of Simpson's diversity index over productive rearrangements. TCRdb re-hosts the immuneACCESS table, in-frame sequences only. Its copies lack some clones; in the studies checked, an unresolved V gene accounts for under half of them, and the cause for the rest is not known. The V and J calls and clone size come from that table; D and trimming were worked out from the DNA. Recorded for this sample are roughly 360,000 clones; 70% to 85% of them occurred a single time. The ten largest account for more than 0.95% of the sample.

The receptor was isolated from a human donor with acute or convalescent COVID-19. The donor label of this sample is uncertain. The sequenced material came from peripheral blood.

The sequenced DNA: TGTGCCTGGAGTGTACCTCCTAAGCCCCAGCATTTT. This gives the protein CAWSVPPKPQHF. Rearrangement joined TRBV30 to TRBJ1-5; no D gene can be assigned with confidence. Based on the germline V gene (reference sequence), the CDR1 and CDR2 sequences are GTSNPN and SVGIG. From the cysteine through the phenylalanine, the CDR3 covers 12 amino acids. The CDR3 DNA has 36 bases and is translated from base 1. Trimming costs V 0 bases and J 8 bases, and their ends lie 8 bases apart.